This TCR beta chain was retrieved from a study of shared clonotypes between healthy human individuals. General study points: For sorted subsets, rarefaction showed incomplete sequencing despite large depth.

The CDR3 totals 16 residues. Trimming stripped 5 bases from V and 5 bases from J, with 21 bases between. CDR1 SGHNT and CDR2 YENEEA come from the germline V gene. Using immunoSEQ multiplex PCR, the repertoire was profiled, and TCRdb retains in-frame clones only, with some absent. The sample holds just over 2,000,000 clones, 90% to 95% seen once. A remark on this clone: What it binds is not known.

The chain carries TRBV11-3 and TRBJ1-1; possibly TRBD1 for D (6 bases). The receptor was derived from a man aged 18 to 30 in good health. The sample taken for sequencing was naive CD4+ T cells sorted from blood. Subset given: CD45RA+ positively selected. The CDR3 DNA follows: TGTGCCAGCAGCCCCTCGGGGGGGGCCCGATCGACTGAAGCTTTCTTT. Translating gives CASSPSGGARSTEAFF.